This entry describes one T cell receptor (beta chain). Its matching antigen is unknown. This record belongs to a study of blood T cells in healthy people across ages. General study results and limits: TCR beta diversity per million T cells fell roughly linearly with age.

Germline assignment: CDR1 DFQATT and CDR2 SNEGSKA (reference sequence). CDR3 length: 10 residues. A second about 7 to 12 cycle PCR used barcoded and J-beta primers. In TCRdb, the 5' RACE reads were re-called with MiXCR into one record per CDR3 protein. The sample shows about 760,000 distinct CDR3 sequences, more than 50% of them seen only once. There were healthy Caucasian individuals from Russia, aged about 6 to 100, serving as donors. Material for sequencing was blood. This rearrangement joins TRBV20-1 to TRBJ2-5; D remains ambiguous. The DNA end favors TRBJ2-7, so the J call may be wrong. The sequence was obtained from a middle-aged man in good health. CDR3 coding DNA: TGCAGTGCCTCCAATAACGAGCAGTACTTC. This gives the protein CSASNNEQYF.